The present T cell receptor (beta chain) was sequenced within a study of T cells after yellow fever vaccination. Study in general: SMART-Seq v4 Ultra Low Input served to prepare low-cell-number fractions.

There are 14 residues in the CDR3. CDR1 is MGHRA, CDR2 YSYEKL, per germline. The study's findings and limits: The booster saw the reappearance of most primary-vaccination clones (roughly 96% CD4, almost 90% CD8).

A process of 5'RACE template switching, which added a universal primer site and UMIs, was used to make TCR cDNA. Each CDR3 protein gets one entry after TCRdb re-called the 5' RACE reads with MiXCR. The sample holds a few hundred thousand distinct CDR3 sequences; roughly 4.8% are singletons and the top ten take around 3.5%. This clonotype was counted a single time. What it recognizes is unknown. One end of the junction does not line up with germline, which may come from a read error. The sequences come from CD4+ T cells sorted from PBMCs, collected on the day of the yellow fever booster vaccination. This chain connects TRBV4-1 to TRBJ1-1; D is unclear. The clonotype comes from a man younger than 35 who received the YFV17D yellow fever vaccine. In DNA, the CDR3 is TGCGCCAGCAGCCTAAGGGCTCAGAACACTGTAGCTTTCTTT. As protein: CASSLRAQNTVAFF.